Here is one T cell receptor (beta chain) with its context. The target antigen is unknown. Data came from immunoSEQ multiplex PCR; TCRdb stores just in-frame clones and leaves some out. The sample has 85,000 to 95,000 clones, approximately 91% seen once. The sample belongs to a study of identifying expanded T cells in peripheral blood. This CDR3 has 17 residues. Germline-derived CDR1 and CDR2 are MGHRA and YSYEKL. The trim removed 0 bases at V and 0 bases at J, leaving 6 bases unmatched. Collection occurred without any documented infections or immune events in donors. Regarding the study as a whole: Variance in clone template counts between approximately 2-week samples significantly increased with total template count across all healthy donors. Over about two and four weeks, about 16 and 20 clones changed, versus around 1.1 between replicates.

Material: blood. The V call is TRBV4-1, the J call TRBJ2-3; TRBD2 matches 7 bases. The clonotype was recovered from a person between 18 and 70 years old in good health. This CDR3 is CASSQDWRESSTDTQYF. CDR3 DNA sequence: TGCGCCAGCAGCCAAGACTGGCGGGAGTCAAGCACAGATACGCAGTATTTT.